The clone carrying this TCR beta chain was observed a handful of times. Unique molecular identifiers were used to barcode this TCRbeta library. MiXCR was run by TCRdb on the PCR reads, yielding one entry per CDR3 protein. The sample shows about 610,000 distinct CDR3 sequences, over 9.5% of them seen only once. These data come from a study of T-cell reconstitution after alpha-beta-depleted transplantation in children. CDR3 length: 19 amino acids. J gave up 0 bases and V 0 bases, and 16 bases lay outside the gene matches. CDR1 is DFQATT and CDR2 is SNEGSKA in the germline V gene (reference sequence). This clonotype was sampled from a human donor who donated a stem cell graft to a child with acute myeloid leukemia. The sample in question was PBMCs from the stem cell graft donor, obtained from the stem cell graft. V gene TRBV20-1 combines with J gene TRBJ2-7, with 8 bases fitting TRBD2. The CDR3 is CSARDQRGRGSGSSYEQYF. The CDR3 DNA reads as TGCAGTGCTAGAGATCAAAGGGGTAGAGGAAGCGGGAGCTCCTACGAGCAGTACTTC.